The clone carrying this T cell receptor (beta chain) appeared many times. Its specificity is unknown. The data stem from a study of T cells in Graves' hyperthyroidism and ophthalmopathy. Study results and caveats: It was a median roughly 6.5 months before onset that the model predicted ophthalmopathy.

RNA transcripts gave rise to amplified TCR beta CDR3 regions. The HTBI primer set drove a first-round RT-PCR of the TCR CDR3. TCRdb passed the multiplex PCR reads through MiXCR, listing each CDR3 protein once. The table lists nearly 750,000 distinct CDR3 sequences, roughly a third of them singletons. The germline gives CDR1 SGHTA, CDR2 FQGNSA. Trimming left V 5 bases short and J 5 bases short, with 17 bases between. This CDR3 is 15 amino acids long. This clonotype was obtained from a woman aged 35 to 49 with Graves' hyperthyroidism. Sequencing was carried out using blood. V is TRBV7-2 and J is TRBJ2-3, with D perhaps matching TRBD1 (6 bases). CDR3 amino acids: CASSSRGSPLDTQYF. The CDR3 coding sequence is TGTGCCAGCAGCAGCAGGGGTAGCCCTCTAGATACGCAGTATTTT.